Sequencing of this T cell receptor beta chain was carried out in a study of T cells in Graves' hyperthyroidism and ophthalmopathy. Study observations and caveats: Stable hyperthyroidism and ophthalmopathy were separated using 13 V-J signatures.

The CDR3 runs to 15 residues. The V gene's germline CDR1 is MNHNS and CDR2 SASEGT. J was trimmed by 3 bases and V by 6 bases; bases with no gene match: 10. TCR beta CDR3 regions were amplified from RNA. TCR CDR3 underwent first-round RT-PCR with the HTBI primer set. TCRdb re-called the multiplex PCR reads with MiXCR, one entry per CDR3 protein. The top ten clones hold roughly 14% of a sample with around 250,000 distinct CDR3 sequences, more than 12% of them seen once. This clonotype was seen ten or more times. As yet, its antigen is unknown. Material: blood. The chain uses TRBV6-1 and TRBJ1-1; 7 nucleotides match TRBD1. This TCR was recovered from a woman aged 35 to 49 with Graves' hyperthyroidism that later progressed to Graves' ophthalmopathy. The CDR3 region is CASSSRGGADTEAFF. The CDR3 DNA follows: TGTGCCAGCAGCTCCAGAGGGGGCGCGGACACTGAAGCTTTCTTT.